The following is a T cell receptor (beta chain) sequence with its context. The V and J ends lost 2 bases and 8 bases respectively, with 24 bases between them. This CDR3 contains 17 residues. In germline, CDR1 is SGHVS, CDR2 FQNEAQ. These data belong to a study of blood T cell repertoires in COVID-19. The wider study: The United States, Italy and Spain provided the acute and convalescent COVID-19 samples.

Clones were sequenced by immunoSEQ multiplex PCR, and TCRdb holds only the in-frame ones, with some missing. The data show around 80,000 clones, with 75% to 95% seen just once and less than 0.8% held by the top ten. The sequence came from a woman aged 80 or over with acute or convalescent COVID-19. The chain is built from TRBV7-8 and TRBJ1-2, with unresolved D. The material sequenced was peripheral blood. CDR3 in DNA: TGTGCCAGCAGCTTACTGAACCGGGATCCCCCCCCGGGGGGCTACACCTTC. This codes for CASSLLNRDPPPGGYTF.